The 28 T cell receptor beta chains reported below all come from one sample, sequenced in a study of shared clonotypes between healthy human individuals. Profiling relied on immunoSEQ multiplex PCR, and the TCRdb table lists in-frame clones only, not all of them. This sample has 2 million to 2.5 million clones, with more than 85% found just once. In the naive CD8 group, cells lacked CD45RO and were positively selected for CCR7, so terminally differentiated effector memory CD45RA+ cells were left out. The sequenced sample consisted of naive CD8+ T cells from PBMCs. These receptors were taken from a man aged 18 to 29 in good health. Some clones in this sample may be carry-over from other donors' samples.

This clone was seen only once. J is TRBJ1-2 and V is TRBV5-6; no clear D gene. CDR3 length: 14 residues. V lost 2 bases and J lost 0, with 8 bases in between. Per germline, CDR1 SGHDT and CDR2 YYEEEE. CDR3 protein: CASSFAETNYGYTF. CDR3 sequence (DNA): TGTGCCAGCAGCTTCGCAGAAACTAACTATGGCTACACCTTC.

This sequence joins TRBV27 and TRBJ2-7; tentatively, D is TRBD2 (5 bases). V lost 5 bases and J 3 bases, leaving 11 bases between the germline ends. The germline V gene has CDR1 MNHEY and CDR2 SMNVEV (reference sequence). The CDR3 runs to 13 residues. CDR3 bases: TGTGCCAGCAGTCCACTAGGTTACTACGAGCAGTACTTC. This encodes CASSPLGYYEQYF.

This clone was seen a single time. The rearrangement joins TRBV2 to TRBJ2-7; 7 positions match TRBD2. The CDR3 loop spans 15 amino acids. The ends lost 4 bases at V and 2 bases at J; junction bases unmatched: 8. Germline CDR1 SNHLY, CDR2 FYNNEI. CDR3 DNA: TGTGCCAGCAGTGCGCGGCTAGCGGAGGCCTACGAGCAGTACTTC. Its protein is CASSARLAEAYEQYF.

This clone was observed a handful of times. This sample includes further DNA sequences coding for the same CDR3. The V gene is TRBV30, the J gene TRBJ1-5; tentatively, D is TRBD1 (5 bases). Germline CDR1 and CDR2: GTSNPN and SVGIG (reference sequence). This CDR3 has 13 amino acids. The V gene lost 0 bases and the J gene lost 6 bases, with 9 bases spanning the gap. In DNA form, the CDR3 reads TGTGCCTGGAGTGTAGGCGGGGCTCAGCCCCAGCATTTT. It translates to CAWSVGGAQPQHF.

Regarding this clone: Other DNA sequences of this sample code for an identical CDR3. J is TRBJ2-7 and V is TRBV4-2, with 10 bases identical to TRBD2. Looked up from germline, CDR1 is LGHNA and CDR2 is YNFKEQ. J gave up 2 bases and V 0 bases, and 4 bases lay outside the gene matches. The CDR3 sequence is 16 residues long. CDR3 region: CASSQDALAGAYEQYF. CDR3 nucleotide sequence: TGTGCCAGCAGCCAAGATGCCCTAGCGGGGGCCTACGAGCAGTACTTC.

The J gene is TRBJ1-5, the V gene TRBV27; D gene uncertain. The CDR3 is made up of 16 amino acids. V lost 2 bases and J lost 2, with 13 bases in between. Germline CDR1 and CDR2: MNHEY and SMNVEV (reference sequence). The CDR3 sequence: CASSLVQTTGNQPQHF. CDR3 nucleotide sequence: TGTGCCAGCAGTTTAGTCCAGACCACTGGCAATCAGCCCCAGCATTTT.

The V call is TRBV27, the J call TRBJ2-2, with 9 bases fitting TRBD1. The CDR3 contains 16 residues. CDR1 is MNHEY and CDR2 is SMNVEV in the germline V gene (reference sequence). Trimming at V came to 5 bases and at J to 1 base, leaving 5 bases not matched to a gene. CDR3 nucleotides: TGTGCCAGCAGTATCTTGACAGGGGGGAACACCGGGGAGCTGTTTTTT. Translated, it gives CASSILTGGNTGELFF.

This chain links TRBV4-3 with TRBJ2-7; D possibly corresponds to TRBD2 (5 bases). The germline CDR1 and CDR2 sequences are LGHNA and YSLEER. The CDR3 is 16 amino acids. V was shortened by 0 bases and J by 3 bases, with 15 bases between the two germline ends. CDR3 nucleotides: TGCGCCAGCAGCCAAGACGGCCGAGGCGGGTACTACGAGCAGTACTTC. Its translation is CASSQDGRGGYYEQYF.

This clone was observed once. This sequence joins TRBV19 and TRBJ2-7, with TRBD1 matching over 10 bases. The CDR3 totals 16 residues. Germline trimming cut 4 bases from V and 2 bases from J; bases unmatched to any gene: 8. The germline V gene has CDR1 LNHDA and CDR2 SQIVND (reference sequence). The CDR3 DNA sequence: TGTGCCAGTAGTACTTCGGACAGGGGGTGGGCCTACGAGCAGTACTTC. Protein: CASSTSDRGWAYEQYF.

CDR3 bases: TGTGCCGCAAGTGACGGTGGTGGGTACGAGCAGTACTTC. Its translation is CAASDGGGYEQYF. V and J are TRBV28 and TRBJ2-7, with D unresolved. The CDR3 has 13 amino acids. V was trimmed by 11 bases and J by 4 bases, leaving 18 bases between them. Germline CDR1 and CDR2: MDHEN and SYDVKM.

This clone was recorded once. The chain uses TRBV28 and TRBJ2-4; TRBD1 agrees at 9 bases. The germline CDR1 and CDR2 sequences are MDHEN and SYDVKM. The CDR3 covers 13 residues. The junction had 1 base not matched to a gene; V was cut back by 3 bases and J by 7 bases. The CDR3 bases are TGTGCCAGCAGTTTTGGACAGGGGAACATTCAGTACTTC. It specifies CASSFGQGNIQYF.

The rearrangement links TRBV4-2 to TRBJ2-2, with D possibly being TRBD2 (6 bases). Germline V gene lookup returns CDR1 LGHNA and CDR2 YNFKEQ. The CDR3 contains 16 residues. Trimming left V 1 base short and J 2 bases short, with 11 bases between. The CDR3 DNA follows: TGTGCCAGCAGCCAAGGGGGCGGGACCAACACCGGGGAGCTGTTTTTT. It yields the protein CASSQGGGTNTGELFF.

A word on this clone: The same CDR3 also results from other DNA sequences found in this sample. The chain carries TRBV4-1 and TRBJ2-7; TRBD2 matches 9 bases. The junction had 2 bases not matched to a gene; V was cut back by 6 bases and J by 2 bases. The CDR3 has 13 residues. The V gene's germline CDR1 is MGHRA and CDR2 YSYEKL. In DNA, the CDR3 is TGCGCCAGCAGTCTAGCGGGGACCTACGAGCAGTACTTC. It encodes CASSLAGTYEQYF.

This clone was seen once. The rearrangement joins TRBV27 to TRBJ2-7; 11 positions match TRBD1. V trimming: 7 bases; J trimming: 2 bases; junction bases outside the gene matches: 4. CDR1 is MNHEY, CDR2 SMNVEV, per germline (reference sequence). The CDR3 loop spans 14 amino acids. This chain's CDR3 is CASTWTGGTYEQYF. The CDR3 DNA follows: TGTGCCAGCACCTGGACAGGGGGCACCTACGAGCAGTACTTC.

The genes are TRBV28 and TRBJ2-7; D remains ambiguous. V shed 1 base and J shed 0 bases, with 16 bases lying between them. The CDR3 sequence is 17 residues long. CDR1 is MDHEN, CDR2 SYDVKM, per germline. CDR3 nucleotide sequence: TGTGCCAGCAGTTTATCCTCCTACGGGCGCCGCTCCTACGAGCAGTACTTC. Translating it yields CASSLSSYGRRSYEQYF.

This rearrangement joins TRBV5-6 to TRBJ1-1; tentative D call: TRBD1 (5 bases). This CDR3 is built from 14 residues. Trimming removed 4 bases from V and 1 base from J, with 11 bases in between. Germline CDR1 and CDR2: SGHDT and YYEEEE. The CDR3 protein is CASSPGPRNTEAFF. CDR3 bases: TGTGCCAGCAGCCCGGGACCGAGGAACACTGAAGCTTTCTTT.

V and J are TRBV21-1 and TRBJ2-3; no check of the table's D call, TRBD2, against the DNA was made. TRBV21-1 is an annotated pseudogene. The CDR3 contains 17 residues. The chain's CDR3 is CASSKKTLASSTDTQYF. The CDR3 region has the DNA TGTGCCAGCAGCAAAAAGACCCTAGCGTCTAGCACAGATACGCAGTATTTT.

The rearrangement uses TRBV29-1 and TRBJ2-3, with TRBD2 matching 9 bases. The CDR3 is made up of 15 amino acids. Losses at the gene ends were 4 bases for V and 2 bases for J; bases not matched to a gene: 7. Germline-derived CDR1 and CDR2 are SQVTM and ANQGSEA. CDR3 bases: TGCAGCGTTGGGTATAGCGGGAGAGTCACAGATACGCAGTATTTT. Amino acids: CSVGYSGRVTDTQYF.

The chain has TRBV9 and TRBJ2-1; D is unresolved. This CDR3 spans 17 amino acids. With 0 bases removed from V and 0 bases from J, the gap between germline ends came to 13 bases. Germline CDR1 and CDR2: SGDLS and YYNGEE. CDR3 DNA: TGTGCCAGCAGCGTAGCCGGCCAGCCGAGCTCCTACAATGAGCAGTTCTTC. It encodes CASSVAGQPSSYNEQFF.

V is TRBV6-5 and J is TRBJ2-2, with 7 positions matching TRBD1. The V gene end was trimmed by 6 bases and the J gene end by 0 bases; junction bases not matched to a gene: 4. CDR1 is MNHEY, CDR2 SVGAGI, per germline. The CDR3 contains 15 residues. The DNA for the CDR3 is TGTGCCAGCAGCCCCGGGACAGCGAACACCGGGGAGCTGTTTTTT. Protein sequence: CASSPGTANTGELFF.

The chain recombines TRBV7-9 with TRBJ2-1; TRBD1 might be the D (5 bases). The CDR3 contains 16 residues. Trimming took off 6 bases at V and 0 bases at J, with 15 bases between the two ends. CDR1 and CDR2 from the germline V gene are SEHNR and FQNEAQ (reference sequence). CDR3: CASRPGHQPSYNEQFF. The CDR3 nucleotides are TGTGCCAGCAGGCCTGGACACCAACCCTCCTACAATGAGCAGTTCTTC.

The chain couples TRBV4-1 to TRBJ1-5; 10 nucleotides align to TRBD1. Germline CDR1 is MGHRA and CDR2 is YSYEKL. The V segment lost 5 bases and the J segment 5 bases; nucleotides outside the gene matches: 6. The CDR3 covers 15 residues. CDR3 coding DNA: TGCGCCAGCAGCACCGGGACAGGGGCTTATCAGCCCCAGCATTTT. It yields the protein CASSTGTGAYQPQHF.

The rearrangement uses TRBV14 and TRBJ2-3, with TRBD1 as a possible D gene (6 bases). Germline values: CDR1 SGHDN, CDR2 FVKESK. V lost 0 bases and J 0 bases, leaving 7 bases between the germline ends. The CDR3 spans 15 residues. Here the CDR3 reads CASSQEGASTDTQYF. For the CDR3, the DNA is TGTGCCAGCAGCCAAGAGGGGGCTAGCACAGATACGCAGTATTTT. The full variable domain, in which reference TRBV14 and TRBJ2-3 provide the parts outside the CDR3, is EAGVTQFPSHSVIEKGQTVTLRCDPISGHDNLYWYRRVMGKEIKFLLHFVKESKQDESGMPNNRFLAERTGGTYSTLKVQPAELEDSGVYFCASSQEGASTDTQYFGPGTRLTVL.

The rearrangement uses TRBV11-2 and TRBJ2-7; TRBD1 might be the D (5 bases). Germline CDR1 and CDR2: SGHAT and FQNNGV. The CDR3 is 15 amino acids. Between the trimmed V and J ends, which lost 5 bases and 5 bases, there was a span of 19 bases. The CDR3: CASSPPGWGSHEQYF. The CDR3 region has the DNA TGTGCCAGCAGCCCGCCTGGATGGGGCTCGCACGAGCAGTACTTC.

CDR3 residues: CSVEFLAPSSYNEQFF. The CDR3 DNA reads TGCAGCGTTGAATTCCTGGCGCCGAGCTCCTACAATGAGCAGTTCTTC. The V and J genes are TRBV29-1 and TRBJ2-1; D is ambiguous. With 2 bases removed from V and 0 bases from J, the gap between germline ends came to 14 bases. The CDR3 spans 16 residues. CDR1 is SQVTM and CDR2 is ANQGSEA in the germline V gene.

This rearrangement joins TRBV4-2 to TRBJ1-1, with TRBD1 as a possible D gene (6 bases). Germline V gives CDR1 LGHNA, CDR2 YNFKEQ. CDR3 length: 14 amino acids. Trimming stripped 0 bases from V and 6 bases from J, with 11 bases between. CDR3 protein: CASSQEGQQPEAFF. In DNA form, the CDR3 reads TGTGCCAGCAGCCAAGAGGGACAACAACCTGAAGCTTTCTTT.

This chain uses TRBV10-3 with TRBJ2-1; D is uncertain. The CDR3 extends over 12 amino acids. The ends were cut back, 6 bases at V and 8 bases at J, with 11 bases in the middle. Germline CDR1 ENHRY, CDR2 SYGVKD. The CDR3 coding sequence is TGTGCCATCAGCGAACATACAGATGAGCAGTTCTTC. Its translation: CAISEHTDEQFF.

The chain uses TRBV15 and TRBJ2-5; 9 bases agree with TRBD1. CDR1 and CDR2 from the germline V gene are LNHNV and YYDKDF (reference sequence). The V gene end was trimmed by 2 bases and the J gene end by 1 base; junction bases not matched to a gene: 14. The CDR3 is made up of 19 amino acids. The CDR3 coding sequence is TGTGCCACCAGCAGATGGCCGGGACAGGGCCCCCGGCGCCAAGAGACCCAGTACTTC. It specifies CATSRWPGQGPRRQETQYF. The full variable domain, rest sourced from reference TRBV15 and TRBJ2-5, is DAMVIQNPRYQVTQFGKPVTLSCSQTLNHNVMYWYQQKSSQAPKLLFHYYDKDFNNEADTPDNFQSRRPNTSFCFLDIRSPGLGDTAMYLCATSRWPGQGPRRQETQYFGPGTRLLVL.